This T cell receptor (beta chain) was retrieved from a study of blood T cell repertoires in COVID-19. Whole-study context: Sample material is recorded as cDNA or gDNA derived from T cells, B-cell-depleted T cells, or PBMCs.

As processed by the authors: Reference gene primers were amplified, and this amplification served to estimate nucleated cell counts. Repertoires were generated with immunoSEQ multiplex PCR, while TCRdb's copy carries only in-frame clones and drops some. D and trimming were read from the DNA, whereas the V and J calls and clone size are those reported in that table. In the table there are hundreds of thousands of clones, over 75% of which are singletons. This clone was detected only once. Clinical history reported by participants formed the basis on which cohorts were assigned. Up to 2 weeks before entering the study, exposed participants had met a COVID-19 case. The trim removed 2 bases at V and 5 bases at J, leaving 5 bases unmatched. This CDR3 comprises 13 residues. Germline V gene data show CDR1 as GTSNPN and CDR2 as SVGIG (reference sequence).

This TCR came from a woman between 18 and 29 years old who had been exposed to COVID-19. Sequencing was done on a sample of PBMCs or T cells enriched from blood (not recorded which). This chain uses TRBV30 with TRBJ1-1; 7 positions match TRBD1. The CDR3 nucleotides are TGTGCCTGGAGTAGGGGGCCGTGGACTGAAGCTTTCTTT. Amino acids: CAWSRGPWTEAFF.